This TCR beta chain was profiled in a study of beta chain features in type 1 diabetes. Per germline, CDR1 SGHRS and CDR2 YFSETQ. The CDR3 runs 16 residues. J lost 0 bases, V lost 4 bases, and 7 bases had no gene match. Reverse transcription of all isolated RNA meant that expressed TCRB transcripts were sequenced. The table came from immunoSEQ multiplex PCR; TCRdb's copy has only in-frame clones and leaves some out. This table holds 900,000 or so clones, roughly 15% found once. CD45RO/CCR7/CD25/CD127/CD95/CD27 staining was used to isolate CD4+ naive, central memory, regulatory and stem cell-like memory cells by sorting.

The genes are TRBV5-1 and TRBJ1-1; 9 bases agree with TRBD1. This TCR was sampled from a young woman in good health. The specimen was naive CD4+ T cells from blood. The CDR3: CASSPRDRVMNTEAFF. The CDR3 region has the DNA TGCGCCAGCAGCCCGAGGGACAGGGTGATGAACACTGAAGCTTTCTTT.